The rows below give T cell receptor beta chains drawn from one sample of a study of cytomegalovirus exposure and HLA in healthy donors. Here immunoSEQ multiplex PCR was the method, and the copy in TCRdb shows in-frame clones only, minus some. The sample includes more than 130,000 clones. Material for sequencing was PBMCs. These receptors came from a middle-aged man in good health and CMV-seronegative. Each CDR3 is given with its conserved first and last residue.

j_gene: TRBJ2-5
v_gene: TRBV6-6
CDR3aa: CATEDGVQETQYF

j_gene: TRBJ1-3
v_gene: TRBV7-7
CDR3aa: CASSQTRGGNTIYF

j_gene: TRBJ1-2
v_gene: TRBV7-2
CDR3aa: CASSPQGGGGGYTF

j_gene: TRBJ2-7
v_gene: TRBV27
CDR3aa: CASSLRTGSEQYF

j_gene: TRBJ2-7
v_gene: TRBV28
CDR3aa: CASTGEGYEQYF

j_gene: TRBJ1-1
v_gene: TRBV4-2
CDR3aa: CASSQGRGTEAFF

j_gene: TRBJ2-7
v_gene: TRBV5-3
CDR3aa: CARSLGGQETYEQYF

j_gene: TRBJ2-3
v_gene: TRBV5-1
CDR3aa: CASSAPGLASTDTQYF

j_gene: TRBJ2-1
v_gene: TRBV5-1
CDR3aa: CASSSGGASYNEQFF

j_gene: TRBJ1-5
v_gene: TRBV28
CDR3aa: CASSLVDRTDQPQHF

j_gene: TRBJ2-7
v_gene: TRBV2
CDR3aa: CASRSDGSYEQYF

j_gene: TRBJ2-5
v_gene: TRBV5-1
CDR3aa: CASSLNRQETQYF

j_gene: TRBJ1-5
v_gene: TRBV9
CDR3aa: CASSVAAGGEGQPQHF

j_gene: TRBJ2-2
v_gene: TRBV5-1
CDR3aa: CASSLEAAGAGELFF

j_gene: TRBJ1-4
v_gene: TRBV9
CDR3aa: CASSPDGGNEKLFF

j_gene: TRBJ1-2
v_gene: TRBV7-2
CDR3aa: CASSLGDSQLAYGYTF

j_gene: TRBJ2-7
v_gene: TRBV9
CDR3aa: CASSTRGGAPYEQYF

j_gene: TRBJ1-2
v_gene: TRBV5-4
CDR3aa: CASGLGGETYGYTF

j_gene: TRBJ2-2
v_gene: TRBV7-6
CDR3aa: CASGGLNTGELFF

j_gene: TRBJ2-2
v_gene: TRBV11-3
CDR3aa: CASSPRQGPNTGELFF

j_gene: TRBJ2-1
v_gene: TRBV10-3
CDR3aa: CATHAGTISRNEQFF

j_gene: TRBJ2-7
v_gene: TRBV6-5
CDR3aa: CASRGGGSIHEQYF

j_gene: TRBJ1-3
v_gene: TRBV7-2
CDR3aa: CASSSTGISNTIYF

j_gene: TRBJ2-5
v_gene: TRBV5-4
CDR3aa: CASSQTLRGRRETQYF

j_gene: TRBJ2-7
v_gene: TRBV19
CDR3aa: CASSRTGTYEQYF

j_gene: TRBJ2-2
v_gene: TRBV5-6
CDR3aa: CASSLALGQITGELFF

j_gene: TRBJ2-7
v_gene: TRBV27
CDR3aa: CASSLTGTEQYF

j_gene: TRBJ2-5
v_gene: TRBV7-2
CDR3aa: CASSLGTSGVQETQYF

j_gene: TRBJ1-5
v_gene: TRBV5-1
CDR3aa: CASSEGQGTGNQPQHF

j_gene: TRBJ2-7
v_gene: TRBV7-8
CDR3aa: CASSLTVDSVVSREQYF

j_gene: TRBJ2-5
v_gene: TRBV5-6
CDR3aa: CASSLGGQGAWETQYF

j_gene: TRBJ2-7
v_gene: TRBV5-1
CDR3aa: CASSFRQSNYEQYF

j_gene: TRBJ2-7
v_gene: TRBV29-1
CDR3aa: CSVTYGQGTYEQYF

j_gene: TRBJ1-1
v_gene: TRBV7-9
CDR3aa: CASSMGQVNTEAFF

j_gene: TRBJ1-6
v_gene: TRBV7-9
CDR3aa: CASSPDGTGIAYNSPLHF

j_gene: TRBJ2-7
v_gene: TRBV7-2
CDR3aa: CASSFRGDSYEQYF

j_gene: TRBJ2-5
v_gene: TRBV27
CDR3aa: CASSLIQALETQYF

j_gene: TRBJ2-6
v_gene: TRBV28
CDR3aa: CASSFGFSGANVLTF

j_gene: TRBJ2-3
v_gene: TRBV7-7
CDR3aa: CASSMTRISDTQYF

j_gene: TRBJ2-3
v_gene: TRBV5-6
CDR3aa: CASSSRFEGTHSTDTQYF

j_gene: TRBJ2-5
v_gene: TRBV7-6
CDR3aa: CASSLFQGQQETQYF

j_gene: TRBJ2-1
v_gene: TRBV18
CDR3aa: CASSPRDRGRNEQFF

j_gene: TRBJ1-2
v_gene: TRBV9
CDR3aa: CASSSDLYGYTF

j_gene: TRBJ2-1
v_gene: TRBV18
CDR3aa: CASSPQGIKQFF

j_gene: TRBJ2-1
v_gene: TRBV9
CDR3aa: CASSVELEFHNEQFF

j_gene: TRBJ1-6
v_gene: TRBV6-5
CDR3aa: CASSYSIQGGSPLHF

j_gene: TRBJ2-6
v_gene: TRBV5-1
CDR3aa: CASSLSGREANVLTF

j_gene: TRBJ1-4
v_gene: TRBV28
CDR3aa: CASRAPGQNEKLFF

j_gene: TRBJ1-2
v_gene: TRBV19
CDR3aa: CASSRGQHDYGYTF